This is a list of T cell receptor beta chains from one sample in a study of regulatory T cells in long-lasting Graves disease. MiXCR was run by TCRdb on the multiplex PCR reads, yielding one entry per CDR3 protein. Of a few hundred thousand distinct CDR3 sequences listed, 15% to 20% are singletons. The same data also contributed to another study, on T cells in Graves' hyperthyroidism and ophthalmopathy.

Sequences were derived from peripheral blood mononuclear cells (PBMCs), sampled at new diagnosis, from a patient treated with antithyroid drugs. All receptors come from a woman aged 18-30 years with Graves disease. Both conserved end residues are trimmed from each CDR3.

j_call v_call cdr3_length cdr3_aa
TRBJ1-2 TRBV9 12 ASSVGTDLYGYT
TRBJ2-6 TRBV11-2 15 ASRPTGTSSGANVLT
TRBJ1-6 TRBV6-1 13 ASSLGTGVQSPLH
TRBJ2-7 TRBV20-1 11 SARRRGAYEQY
TRBJ2-1 TRBV6-2/TRBV6-3 13 ASSLMTGLYNEQF
TRBJ1-1 TRBV28 10 ASSFPEGEAF
TRBJ2-7 TRBV10-1 14 ASSESSGGLYYEQY
TRBJ2-5 TRBV11-2 10 ASLGVGETQY
TRBJ2-3 TRBV20-1 13 SAGGTSAGTDTQY
TRBJ1-2 TRBV12-3/TRBV12-4 11 ASSLAGFYGYT
TRBJ2-3 TRBV5-1 15 ASSLGVGQGATDTQY
TRBJ1-1 TRBV5-1 12 ASGSGNANTEAF
TRBJ1-6 TRBV2 11 ASRGDYNSPLH
TRBJ1-1 TRBV7-9 11 ASRPQGETEAF
TRBJ2-7 TRBV7-9 13 ASSRRTGGTDEQY
TRBJ1-4 TRBV28 18 ASSLRSRDRGPTTNEKLF
TRBJ2-7 TRBV27 11 ASSLDIGDEQY
TRBJ2-7 TRBV11-1 13 ASSLRPQALYEQY
TRBJ2-5 TRBV19 11 ASRQTGRETQY
TRBJ2-3 TRBV28 12 ASSQGQAGDTQY
TRBJ1-4 TRBV4-1 13 ASSIPGGTNEKLF
TRBJ2-7 TRBV18 13 ASSPGTSGIYEQY
TRBJ1-2 TRBV28 13 ASSYARTGVEGYT
TRBJ2-5 TRBV7-3 17 ASSELASGRATGRETQY
TRBJ2-3 TRBV29-1 14 SARSTSGRSTDTQY
TRBJ2-5 TRBV28 14 ATLQTGGPFQETQY